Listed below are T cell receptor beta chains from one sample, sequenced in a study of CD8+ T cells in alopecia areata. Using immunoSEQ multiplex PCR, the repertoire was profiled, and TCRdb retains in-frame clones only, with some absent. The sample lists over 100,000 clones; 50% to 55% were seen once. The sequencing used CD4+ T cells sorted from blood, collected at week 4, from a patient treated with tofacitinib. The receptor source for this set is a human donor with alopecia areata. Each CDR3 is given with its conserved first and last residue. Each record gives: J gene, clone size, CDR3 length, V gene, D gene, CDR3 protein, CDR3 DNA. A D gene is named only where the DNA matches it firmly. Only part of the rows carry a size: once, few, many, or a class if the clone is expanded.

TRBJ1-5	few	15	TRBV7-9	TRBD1	CASSPRTGGNQPQHF	TGTGCCAGCAGCCCAAGGACAGGGGGCAATCAGCCCCAGCATTTT
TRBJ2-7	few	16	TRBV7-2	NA	CASSLAWWEEDYEQYF	TGTGCCAGCAGCTTAGCTTGGTGGGAGGAAGACTACGAGCAGTACTTC
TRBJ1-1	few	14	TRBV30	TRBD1	CAWTLGQGNTEAFF	TGTGCCTGGACCCTCGGACAGGGTAACACTGAAGCTTTCTTT
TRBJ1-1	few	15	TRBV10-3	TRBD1	CAISVRTGTLTEAFF	TGTGCCATCAGTGTAAGGACAGGAACCCTCACTGAAGCTTTCTTT
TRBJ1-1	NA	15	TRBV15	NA	CATSRDPALGTEAFF	TGTGCCACCAGCAGAGATCCGGCTTTGGGCACTGAAGCTTTCTTT
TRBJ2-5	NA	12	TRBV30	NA	CAWSRNEKTQYF	TGTGCCTGGAGTCGGAACGAGAAGACCCAGTACTTC
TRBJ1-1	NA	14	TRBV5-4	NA	CASGAEGLRRRAFF	TGTGCCAGCGGAGCGGAGGGGTTAAGGCGGCGAGCTTTCTTT
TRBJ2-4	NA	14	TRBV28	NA	CASSPGVLQDIQYF	TGTGCCAGCAGCCCGGGGGTACTTCAGGACATTCAGTACTTC
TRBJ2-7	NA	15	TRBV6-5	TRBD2	CASSYSEGGVYEQYF	TGTGCCAGCAGTTACTCAGAGGGAGGGGTGTACGAGCAGTACTTC
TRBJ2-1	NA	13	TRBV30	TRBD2	CAWNSGVLNEQFF	TGTGCCTGGAACAGCGGGGTGCTCAATGAGCAGTTCTTC
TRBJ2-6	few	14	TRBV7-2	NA	CASSTGFGANVLTF	TGTGCCAGCAGTACAGGGTTTGGGGCCAACGTCCTGACTTTC
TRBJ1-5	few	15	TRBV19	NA	CASSRYGQGNQPQHF	TGTGCCAGTAGTCGCTATGGACAAGGCAATCAGCCCCAGCATTTT
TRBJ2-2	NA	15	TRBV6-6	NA	CASSYELRNTGELFF	TGTGCCAGCAGTTACGAACTACGCAACACCGGGGAGCTGTTTTTT
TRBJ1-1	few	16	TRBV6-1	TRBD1	CASSEAPGQVNTEAFF	TGTGCCAGCAGTGAAGCCCCGGGACAGGTGAACACTGAAGCTTTCTTT
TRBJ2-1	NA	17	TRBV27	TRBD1	CASSPAGRTGTYNEQFF	TGTGCCAGCAGCCCGGCTGGGAGGACAGGGACCTACAATGAGCAGTTCTTC
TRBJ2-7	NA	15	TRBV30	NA	CAWSVIKARYYEQYF	TGTGCCTGGAGTGTAATTAAGGCCAGATACTACGAGCAGTACTTC